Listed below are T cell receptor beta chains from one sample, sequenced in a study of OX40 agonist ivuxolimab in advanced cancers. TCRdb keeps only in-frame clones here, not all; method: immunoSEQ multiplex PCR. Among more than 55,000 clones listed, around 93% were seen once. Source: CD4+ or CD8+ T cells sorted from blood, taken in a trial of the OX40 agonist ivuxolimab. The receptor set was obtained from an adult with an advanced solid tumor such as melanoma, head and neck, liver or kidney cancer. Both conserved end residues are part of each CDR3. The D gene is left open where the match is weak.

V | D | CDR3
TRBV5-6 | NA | CASSFGGNGQYF
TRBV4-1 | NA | CASSQGDNSYEQYF
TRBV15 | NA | CATSGPAEQYF
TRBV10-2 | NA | CASRQHQETQYF
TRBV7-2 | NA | CASSPTMYSYNEQFF
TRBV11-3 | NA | CASSLGANEQFF
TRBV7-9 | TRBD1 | CASSQRQGSHEQYF
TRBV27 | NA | CASSLLGQETQYF
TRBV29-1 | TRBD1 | CSVEDRDRVSNEQFF
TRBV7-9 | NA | CASSPRAGHSYEQYF
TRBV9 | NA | CASSVVGADTGELFF